This TCR beta chain was sequenced during a study of T cell repertoires in cytomegalovirus infection. The overall study: Indications came from public TCR beta signatures; they pointed to CMV infection and to a matching HLA type.

Points from the study as a whole: It was HLA-C-restricted CMV-specific TCR beta clonotypes that dominated the response ex vivo. Cumulative public TCR beta family frequency identified carriers of CMV plus the relevant HLA.

In its sample, this clonotype was seen many times. The target antigen is unknown. TCRdb called the reads again in MiXCR, with one record for every CDR3 protein. Here the sample spans around 350,000 distinct CDR3 sequences, roughly 18% being singletons. The clonotype comes from a human donor in good health (CMV status not recorded). Some clones in this sample may be carry-over from other donors' samples. Sequenced sample: PBMCs.

Here the CDR3 DNA reads TGTGCCAGCAGCTCCACCGGACGCCCTTTTGAGCAGTACTTC. Amino acid sequence: CASSSTGRPFEQYF. This chain uses TRBV7-2 with TRBJ2-7; no clear D gene. The ends were cut back, 4 bases at V and 7 bases at J, with 17 bases in the middle. CDR1 SGHTA and CDR2 FQGNSA come from the germline V gene. The CDR3 contains 14 residues.